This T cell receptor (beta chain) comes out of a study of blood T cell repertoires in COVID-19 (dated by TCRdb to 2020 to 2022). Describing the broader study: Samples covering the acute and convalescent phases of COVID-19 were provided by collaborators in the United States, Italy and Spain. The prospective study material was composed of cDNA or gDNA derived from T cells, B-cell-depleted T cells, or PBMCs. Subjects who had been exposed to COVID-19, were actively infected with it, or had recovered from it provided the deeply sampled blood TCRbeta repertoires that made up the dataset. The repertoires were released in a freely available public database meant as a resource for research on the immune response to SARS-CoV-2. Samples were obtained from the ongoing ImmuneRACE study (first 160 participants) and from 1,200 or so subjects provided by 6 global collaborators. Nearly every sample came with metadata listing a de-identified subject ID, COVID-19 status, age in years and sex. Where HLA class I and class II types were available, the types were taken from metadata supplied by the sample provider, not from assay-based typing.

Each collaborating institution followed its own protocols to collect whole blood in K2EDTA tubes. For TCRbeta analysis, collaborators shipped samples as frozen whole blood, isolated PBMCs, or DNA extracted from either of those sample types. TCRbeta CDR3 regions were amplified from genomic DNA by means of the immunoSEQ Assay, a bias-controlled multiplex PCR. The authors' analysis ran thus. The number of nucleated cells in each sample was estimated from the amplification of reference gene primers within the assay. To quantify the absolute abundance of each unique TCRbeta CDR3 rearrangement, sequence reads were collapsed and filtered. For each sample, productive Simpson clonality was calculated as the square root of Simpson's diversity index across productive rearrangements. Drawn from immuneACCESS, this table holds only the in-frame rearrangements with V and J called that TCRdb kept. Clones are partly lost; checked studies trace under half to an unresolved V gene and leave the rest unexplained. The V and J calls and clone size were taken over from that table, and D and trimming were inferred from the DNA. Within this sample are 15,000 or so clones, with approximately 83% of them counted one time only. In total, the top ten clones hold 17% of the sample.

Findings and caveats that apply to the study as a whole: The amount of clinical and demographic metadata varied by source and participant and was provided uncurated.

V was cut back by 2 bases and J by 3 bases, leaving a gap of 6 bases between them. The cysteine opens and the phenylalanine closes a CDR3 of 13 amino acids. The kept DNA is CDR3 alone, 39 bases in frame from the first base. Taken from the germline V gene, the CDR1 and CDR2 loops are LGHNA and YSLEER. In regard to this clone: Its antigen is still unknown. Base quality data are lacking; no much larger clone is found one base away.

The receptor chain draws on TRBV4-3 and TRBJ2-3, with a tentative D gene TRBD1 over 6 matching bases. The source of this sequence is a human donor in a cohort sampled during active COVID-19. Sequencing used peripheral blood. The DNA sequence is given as TGCGCCAGCAGCCAACAGGGGACAGATACGCAGTATTTT. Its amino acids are CASSQQGTDTQYF.